This is a list of T cell receptor beta chains from one sample in a study of shared clonotypes between healthy human individuals. Generated by immunoSEQ multiplex PCR, the TCRdb table keeps only in-frame clones and is missing some. The sample lists 2 million to 2.5 million clones, roughly 95% occurring once. Sequenced material: naive CD4+ T cells sorted from blood. All receptors derive from a man aged 18 to 29 in good health. CDR3s include the opening cysteine and the closing phenylalanine or tryptophan. D genes are given only for firm matches. Size is omitted from some rows. Given values are once, few, many or a class for expanded clones.

>-|-|TRBV6-5|TRBJ1-1
CASSGGTPNTEAFF
TGTGCCAGCAGTGGCGGGACACCTAACACTGAAGCTTTCTTT
>-|-|TRBV4-1|TRBJ2-1
CASSQDLQGSYNEQFF
TGCGCCAGCAGCCAAGATCTCCAGGGTTCCTACAATGAGCAGTTCTTC
>-|-|TRBV15|TRBJ2-5
CATSRVGRAQETQYF
TGTGCCACCAGCAGAGTGGGCAGGGCACAAGAGACCCAGTACTTC
>once|-|TRBV6-6|TRBJ2-1
CASSFHSMGENEQFF
TGTGCCAGCAGCTTCCATTCCATGGGTGAGAATGAGCAGTTCTTC
>once|-|TRBV5-8|TRBJ1-5
CASSRTDYSNQPQHF
TGTGCCAGCAGCCGGACCGATTATAGCAATCAGCCCCAGCATTTT
>-|-|TRBV11-2|TRBJ1-4
CASSFPTAFGEKLFF
TGTGCCAGCAGCTTCCCGACAGCCTTTGGGGAAAAACTGTTTTTT
>-|TRBD2|TRBV2|TRBJ2-5
CASSDANLLAKRWETQYF
TGTGCCAGCAGTGATGCCAATTTACTAGCGAAGAGGTGGGAGACCCAGTACTTC
>-|TRBD1|TRBV28|TRBJ2-3
CASSTPGQGTDTQYF
TGTGCCAGCAGTACACCGGGACAGGGCACAGATACGCAGTATTTT
>-|TRBD1|TRBV10-3|TRBJ2-1
CAIREQGRSYNEQFF
TGTGCCATCAGGGAACAGGGGCGTTCCTACAATGAGCAGTTCTTC
>-|-|TRBV6-5|TRBJ1-5
CASSYLTGQPQHF
TGTGCCAGCAGTTATCTGACGGGGCAGCCCCAGCATTTT
>-|-|TRBV6-6|TRBJ2-7
CASKGGGYEQYF
TGTGCCAGCAAAGGGGGAGGCTACGAGCAGTACTTC
>-|TRBD2|TRBV30|TRBJ2-7
CAWSVRGGGNEQYF
TGTGCCTGGAGTGTTCGGGGGGGCGGGAACGAGCAGTACTTC
>-|-|TRBV18|TRBJ1-2
CASSPPGLGYYGYTF
TGTGCCAGCTCACCCCCGGGACTGGGATACTATGGCTACACCTTC
>-|TRBD1|TRBV2|TRBJ2-7
CASSDDRGVWEQYF
TGTGCCAGCAGTGATGACAGGGGGGTTTGGGAGCAGTACTTC
>-|-|TRBV6-6|TRBJ1-4
CASTSDGPVVNEKLFF
TGTGCCAGCACCTCCGATGGCCCAGTTGTTAATGAAAAACTGTTTTTT
>-|-|TRBV4-1|TRBJ2-5
CASSQEGFPVGGFQETQYF
TGCGCCAGCAGCCAAGAGGGTTTCCCGGTGGGGGGTTTCCAAGAGACCCAGTACTTC
>-|-|TRBV25-1|TRBJ2-3
CASSGDTDTQYF
TGTGCCAGCTCTGGAGATACAGATACGCAGTATTTT
>-|TRBD2|TRBV6-1|TRBJ2-3
CASSEALAGGSTDTQYF
TGTGCCAGCAGTGAAGCGCTAGCGGGGGGCTCGACCGATACGCAGTATTTT
>-|TRBD1|TRBV6-6|TRBJ1-5
CASSYSDRGASQPQHF
TGTGCCAGCAGTTACTCCGACAGGGGGGCGAGCCAGCCCCAGCATTTT
>-|-|TRBV10-3|TRBJ2-3
CAISESGAVSTDTQYF
TGTGCCATCAGTGAGTCGGGAGCGGTTAGCACAGATACGCAGTATTTT
>once|TRBD2|TRBV9|TRBJ2-5
CASSPPGLEETQYF
TGTGCCAGCAGCCCTCCGGGACTAGAAGAGACCCAGTACTTC
>-|-|TRBV7-9|TRBJ2-5
CASSLVEETQYF
TGTGCCAGCAGCTTAGTCGAAGAGACCCAGTACTTC
>-|-|TRBV7-7|TRBJ2-2
CASSLRDTGELFF
TGTGCTAGCAGCTTGCGGGACACCGGGGAGCTGTTTTTT
>-|TRBD1|TRBV29-1|TRBJ1-1
CSVDRGDRTEAFF
TGCAGCGTCGACAGGGGAGATCGCACTGAAGCTTTCTTT
>-|-|TRBV2|TRBJ2-7
CASKGRGEQYF
TGTGCCAGCAAAGGGCGGGGCGAGCAGTACTTC
>-|TRBD1|TRBV27|TRBJ1-4
CASSLFRTGNEKLFF
TGTGCCAGCAGTTTATTTAGGACAGGGAATGAAAAACTGTTTTTT
>-|-|TRBV6-6|TRBJ2-1
CASSPHRDEQFF
TGTGCCAGCAGCCCTCACCGTGATGAGCAGTTCTTC
>-|-|TRBV10-3|TRBJ1-2
CAISEPGQLNYGYTF
TGTGCCATCAGTGAGCCAGGACAACTTAACTATGGCTACACCTTC
>once|-|TRBV20-1|TRBJ1-1
CSANENTEAFF
TGCAGTGCTAATGAGAACACTGAAGCTTTCTTT
>-|-|TRBV11-2|TRBJ1-2
CASSSATVDGYTF
TGTGCCAGCAGCTCAGCGACAGTGGATGGCTACACCTTC
>-|-|TRBV5-5|TRBJ2-7
CASSLGPTAYEQYF
TGTGCCAGCAGCTTGGGCCCGACAGCATACGAGCAGTACTTC
>once|TRBD2|TRBV25-1|TRBJ2-7
CASSEYRGGSSYEQYF
TGTGCCAGCAGTGAATATCGGGGGGGGAGCTCCTACGAGCAGTACTTC
>-|TRBD2|TRBV5-4|TRBJ2-1
CASSPLSGALYNEQFF
TGTGCCAGCAGCCCGTTAAGCGGGGCCCTCTACAATGAGCAGTTCTTC
>-|-|TRBV5-1|TRBJ2-1
CASRITERSPNPEQFF
TGCGCCAGCAGGATTACCGAGCGGTCACCCAACCCCGAGCAGTTCTTC
>-|-|TRBV18|TRBJ2-6
CASSPAVSGANVLTF
TGTGCCAGCTCACCTGCAGTCTCTGGGGCCAACGTCCTGACTTTC
>-|-|TRBV6-6|TRBJ1-6
CASSDTGQGSPLHF
TGTGCCAGCAGCGATACGGGACAAGGTTCACCCCTCCACTTT
>-|TRBD2|TRBV10-3|TRBJ2-7
CATGPSGSYEQYF
TGTGCCACCGGCCCTAGCGGGAGCTACGAGCAGTACTTC
>-|TRBD1|TRBV10-3|TRBJ1-5
CAISADRGNQHF
TGTGCCATCAGTGCAGACAGGGGTAACCAGCATTTT
>-|-|TRBV2|TRBJ1-5
CASRKSQGNNQPQHF
TGTGCCAGCAGGAAAAGCCAGGGGAACAATCAGCCCCAGCATTTT
>-|-|TRBV6-1|TRBJ2-7
CASRPSAPEREQYF
TGTGCCAGCAGGCCCTCAGCCCCCGAAAGGGAGCAGTACTTC
>-|TRBD1|TRBV2|TRBJ2-7
CASSGTGRDEQYF
TGTGCCAGCAGTGGGACAGGGAGAGACGAGCAGTACTTC
>-|-|TRBV11-1|TRBJ2-2
CASSLIAGDTGELFF
TGTGCCAGCAGCTTAATCGCAGGGGACACCGGGGAGCTGTTTTTT
>-|-|TRBV2|TRBJ1-1
CASSEEGISEAFF
TGTGCCAGCAGTGAAGAGGGTATCTCTGAAGCTTTCTTT
>-|-|TRBV5-4|TRBJ2-5
CASSRWEETQYF
TGTGCCAGCAGCCGGTGGGAGGAGACCCAGTACTTC
>-|TRBD1|TRBV19|TRBJ1-5
CASSLRDRDEGNQPQHF
TGTGCCAGTAGTCTCCGGGACAGGGACGAAGGCAATCAGCCCCAGCATTTT
>-|-|TRBV27|TRBJ2-7
CASGVEPYEQYF
TGTGCCAGCGGAGTGGAACCCTACGAGCAGTACTTC
>-|-|TRBV2|TRBJ1-1
CASSEFHNLNTEAFF
TGTGCCAGCAGTGAATTTCACAACTTGAACACTGAAGCTTTCTTT
>-|-|TRBV27|TRBJ2-5
CASSSLRGGAQETQYF
TGTGCCAGCAGTTCCCTAAGGGGGGGTGCGCAAGAGACCCAGTACTTC
>-|-|TRBV30|TRBJ2-5
CAWIRGFGEATQYF
TGTGCCTGGATTCGGGGATTTGGGGAGGCGACCCAGTACTTC
>-|-|TRBV7-2|TRBJ2-7
CASSLDQFLYEQYF
TGTGCCAGCAGCTTAGATCAGTTTCTATACGAGCAGTACTTC
>-|-|TRBV5-4|TRBJ2-7
CASSLVGTYEQYF
TGTGCCAGCAGCTTGGTAGGCACCTACGAGCAGTACTTC
>-|-|TRBV6-6|TRBJ2-7
CASSYGQSYEQYF
TGTGCCAGCAGTTATGGCCAGTCCTACGAGCAGTACTTC
>-|-|TRBV7-9|TRBJ1-3
CASSLDRNTIYF
TGTGCCAGCAGCCTAGACCGAAACACCATATATTTT
>-|-|TRBV7-8|TRBJ1-1
CASSSDGGRTEAFF
TGTGCCAGCAGCTCCGACGGGGGGCGAACTGAAGCTTTCTTT